These 29 T cell receptor beta chains originate from one sample sequenced in a study of cytomegalovirus exposure and HLA in healthy donors. Use of 60 Vbeta and 13 Jbeta primers characterized the PCR. Libraries were prepared by immunoSEQ multiplex PCR; TCRdb keeps only in-frame clonotypes and omits some of them. The sample lists 90,000 to 110,000 clones; more than 60% were seen once. Input material: PBMCs. The receptors were sampled from a male donor in good health and CMV-seronegative.

The chain employs TRBV28 and TRBJ2-5; a possible D gene is TRBD2 (5 bases). The V end was cut by 8 bases, the J end by 5 bases, with 15 bases between. The germline CDR1 and CDR2 sequences are MDHEN and SYDVKM. The CDR3 has 13 residues. Here the CDR3 reads CASLLRGMETQYF. The CDR3 coding sequence is TGTGCCAGCCTCTTGAGAGGGATGGAGACCCAGTACTTC.

This clone occurred a few times. The V call is TRBV7-3, the J call TRBJ1-1; D remains unclear. Germline V lookup: CDR1 SGHTA, CDR2 FQGTGA. CDR3 length: 14 residues. Deletions cut 5 bases from V and 2 bases from J, with 12 bases between. As DNA, the CDR3 is TGTGCCAGCAGCCCCGTTGGAGGCAACACTGAAGCTTTCTTT. This codes for CASSPVGGNTEAFF.

V and J are TRBV9 and TRBJ2-1, with TRBD2 matching 10 bases. With 4 bases clipped from V and 4 bases from J, the junction kept 8 bases outside the gene matches. Germline V gene data show CDR1 as SGDLS and CDR2 as YYNGEE. This CDR3 spans 16 amino acids. The chain's CDR3 is CASSYNSGREYNEQFF. Written as DNA, the CDR3 is TGTGCCAGCAGCTATAACAGCGGGAGGGAATACAATGAGCAGTTCTTC.

This sequence joins TRBV2 and TRBJ2-1, with D unclear. The germline V gene encodes CDR1 SNHLY and CDR2 FYNNEI. The CDR3 length is 15 residues. Trimming stripped 4 bases from V and 0 bases from J, with 10 bases between. DNA of the CDR3: TGTGCCAGCAGTGTCGACTCTAGCTCCTACAATGAGCAGTTCTTC. Its protein is CASSVDSSSYNEQFF.

The chain combines TRBV30 with TRBJ2-1, with D possibly matching TRBD2 (6 bases). CDR3 length: 15 residues. V was shortened by 2 bases and J by 0 bases, with 11 bases between the two germline ends. Germline loops: CDR1 GTSNPN, CDR2 SVGIG (reference sequence). The DNA for the CDR3 is TGTGCCTGGAGTTTAGCGGCGAGCTCCTACAATGAGCAGTTCTTC. Amino acid sequence: CAWSLAASSYNEQFF.

J is TRBJ2-7 and V is TRBV19; D possibly corresponds to TRBD1 (6 bases). This CDR3 region has 14 residues. Germline V gene sequence: CDR1 LNHDA, CDR2 SQIVND (reference sequence). The ends were cut back, 9 bases at V and 1 base at J, with 16 bases in the middle. The chain's CDR3 is CARPWGRGSYEQYF. For the CDR3, the DNA is TGTGCCAGACCCTGGGGCAGGGGATCCTACGAGCAGTACTTC.

The J gene is TRBJ2-3, the V gene TRBV9; a weak D match, TRBD2 (6 bases). From germline, CDR1 is SGDLS and CDR2 YYNGEE. V lost 0 bases to trimming and J lost 4 bases, with 9 bases between them. The length of the CDR3 is 14 residues. DNA for the CDR3: TGTGCCAGCAGCGTAGACGGGAGCTCAGATACGCAGTATTTT. Its protein is CASSVDGSSDTQYF.

This clone is a singleton in its sample. V usage is TRBV4-2 and J usage is TRBJ2-1; 8 nucleotides align to TRBD2. The CDR3 loop spans 16 amino acids. The V gene end was trimmed by 4 bases and the J gene end by 7 bases; junction bases not matched to a gene: 12. Germline assignment: CDR1 LGHNA and CDR2 YNFKEQ. CDR3 residues: CASSPMKREKLNEQFF. The CDR3 DNA reads TGTGCCAGCAGCCCCATGAAGCGGGAGAAGCTGAATGAGCAGTTCTTC.

V and J are TRBV7-9 and TRBJ2-7; maybe TRBD1 (6 bases). Germline V gene sequence: CDR1 SEHNR, CDR2 FQNEAQ (reference sequence). This CDR3 spans 12 amino acids. V was shortened by 5 bases and J by 6 bases, with 11 bases between the two germline ends. The CDR3: CASSVQGGEQYF. DNA of the CDR3: TGTGCCAGCAGCGTACAGGGCGGCGAGCAGTACTTC.

The chain recombines TRBV13 with TRBJ2-7; 8 bases are a match to TRBD1. Trimming cost V 5 bases and J 4 bases; bases outside gene matches: 7. The CDR3 is 14 residues long. Germline V gene lookup returns CDR1 PRHDT and CDR2 FYEKMQ (reference sequence). The CDR3 region has the DNA TGTGCCAGCAGCGTCATGGACAGGGTGTACGAGCAGTACTTC. It specifies CASSVMDRVYEQYF.

The genes are TRBV29-1 and TRBJ2-5; 7 positions agree with TRBD1. The CDR3 consists of 14 residues. Germline assignment: CDR1 SQVTM and CDR2 ANQGSEA. Trimming removed 0 bases from V and 1 base from J; junction bases left unmatched: 2. CDR3: CSVEDGTVQETQYF. The CDR3 DNA is TGCAGCGTTGAAGATGGGACAGTCCAAGAGACCCAGTACTTC.

The genes are TRBV7-2 and TRBJ2-4; D remains ambiguous. This CDR3 spans 14 amino acids. Trimming removed 2 bases from V and 4 bases from J, with 9 bases in between. Per the germline V gene, CDR1 is SGHTA and CDR2 is FQGNSA. Here the CDR3 DNA reads TGTGCCAGCAGCTTAAGTCCCGGGAAAAACATTCAGTACTTC. Its protein is CASSLSPGKNIQYF.

The chain uses TRBV7-9 and TRBJ2-3; a weak D match, TRBD1 (5 bases). This CDR3 is built from 17 residues. Trimming shortened V by 2 bases and J by 1 base, and 16 bases separated the two germline ends. CDR1 and CDR2 (germline): SEHNR, FQNEAQ (reference sequence). For the CDR3, the DNA is TGTGCCAGCAGCTTACTAGTGGGGCAGCCGGGCACAGATACGCAGTATTTT. Translation: CASSLLVGQPGTDTQYF.

The chain's CDR3 is CASSPQGTGNGYTF. CDR3 bases: TGTGCCAGCAGCCCACAGGGAACGGGGAATGGCTACACCTTC. This chain connects TRBV7-2 to TRBJ1-2; a weak D match, TRBD1 (6 bases). The CDR3 is made up of 14 amino acids. The germline CDR1 and CDR2 sequences are SGHTA and FQGNSA. The V end was cut by 5 bases, the J end by 6 bases, with 16 bases between.

This clone was found once. The rearrangement uses TRBV5-4 and TRBJ2-1; D call uncertain. The germline gives CDR1 SGHNT, CDR2 YYREEE (reference sequence). The V end was cut by 2 bases, the J end by 5 bases, with 14 bases between. This CDR3 is built from 15 residues. The CDR3 is CASSFSMTPNNEQFF. The CDR3 bases are TGTGCCAGCAGCTTTTCGATGACACCGAACAATGAGCAGTTCTTC. The variable domain in full, completed from reference TRBV5-4 and TRBJ2-1, reads ETGVTQSPTHLIKTRGQQVTLRCSSQSGHNTVSWYQQALGQGPQFIFQYYREEENGRGNFPPRFSGLQFPNYSSELNVNALELDDSALYLCASSFSMTPNNEQFFGPGTRLTVL.

V gene TRBV15 combines with J gene TRBJ1-4; the D gene is possibly TRBD1 (6 bases). This CDR3 comprises 15 residues. Germline V lookup: CDR1 LNHNV, CDR2 YYDKDF (reference sequence). With 5 bases removed from V and 4 bases from J, the gap between germline ends came to 14 bases. Here the CDR3 DNA reads TGTGCCACCAGCCCACGGGGGGCCGTTAATGAAAAACTGTTTTTT. Protein product: CATSPRGAVNEKLFF.

This clone was seen only a few times. V is TRBV6-5 and J is TRBJ1-5; D possibly corresponds to TRBD1 (6 bases). Germline CDR1 and CDR2: MNHEY and SVGAGI. V was trimmed by 5 bases and J by 3 bases, leaving 8 bases between them. This CDR3 is built from 13 residues. The CDR3 reads CASSNRVNQPQHF. The CDR3 region has the DNA TGTGCCAGCAGTAACAGGGTCAATCAGCCCCAGCATTTT.

The chain combines TRBV2 with TRBJ1-1, with TRBD1 matching over 7 bases. The CDR3 has 18 amino acids. The V gene's germline CDR1 is SNHLY and CDR2 FYNNEI. V lost 6 bases, J lost 0 bases, and 16 bases stayed unmatched. The DNA of the CDR3 is TGTGCCAGCAGCTCAAACACCGGGACAGCGATCCTGAACACTGAAGCTTTCTTT. This gives the protein CASSSNTGTAILNTEAFF.

The CDR3 sequence: CASSLETGSGANVLTF. The CDR3 DNA follows: TGTGCCAGCAGCTTAGAAACAGGGTCTGGGGCCAACGTCCTGACTTTC. J is TRBJ2-6 and V is TRBV7-9; TRBD1 is a possible D gene (6 bases). This CDR3 has 16 amino acids. Looked up from germline, CDR1 is SEHNR and CDR2 is FQNEAQ (reference sequence). V lost 1 base and J 1 base, leaving 8 bases between the germline ends.

This clone came up a few times. V usage is TRBV4-1 and J usage is TRBJ2-1; 10 bases are a match to TRBD2. The V gene end was trimmed by 4 bases and the J gene end by 4 bases; junction bases not matched to a gene: 16. The CDR3 totals 19 residues. Germline CDR1 reads MGHRA; CDR2 reads YSYEKL. CDR3 in DNA: TGCGCCAGCAGCCCCCGTCTGCTAGCGGGAGTCCTGAGTTACAATGAGCAGTTCTTC. Amino acids: CASSPRLLAGVLSYNEQFF.

This sequence joins TRBV7-6 and TRBJ2-1, with 9 bases fitting TRBD2. The CDR3 runs to 15 residues. CDR1 SGHVS and CDR2 FNYEAQ come from the germline V gene. The J segment lost 6 bases and the V segment lost 4 bases, leaving 7 bases of the junction unmatched. The CDR3 reads CASSSRVAGVNEQFF. CDR3 bases: TGTGCCAGCAGCTCCCGCGTAGCGGGAGTCAATGAGCAGTTCTTC.

CDR3 region: CASSKGLAGVSTGELFF. The CDR3 DNA reads as TGCGCCAGCAGCAAAGGACTAGCGGGAGTTTCCACCGGGGAGCTGTTTTTT. The chain has TRBV5-1 and TRBJ2-2; 13 positions match TRBD2. Germline loops: CDR1 SGHRS, CDR2 YFSETQ. The CDR3 has 17 residues. V shed 4 bases and J 4 bases; nucleotides not matched to a gene: 7.

The chain has TRBV28 and TRBJ1-1; a weak D match, TRBD1 (6 bases). The CDR3 spans 13 residues. From germline, CDR1 is MDHEN and CDR2 SYDVKM. V was shortened by 3 bases and J by 4 bases, with 9 bases between the two germline ends. CDR3 protein: CASSLRGFTEAFF. DNA for the CDR3: TGTGCCAGCAGTTTGAGGGGGTTCACTGAAGCTTTCTTT.

This chain connects TRBV19 to TRBJ2-7; weak D call: TRBD1 (5 bases). This CDR3 comprises 15 residues. The V gene lost 3 bases and the J gene lost 4 bases, with 16 bases spanning the gap. CDR1 LNHDA and CDR2 SQIVND come from the germline V gene (reference sequence). The chain's CDR3 is CASSINPRAGYEQYF. Written as DNA, the CDR3 is TGTGCCAGTAGTATTAATCCCAGGGCTGGTTACGAGCAGTACTTC. Based on the CDR3 plus reference TRBV19 and TRBJ2-7, the full variable domain is DGGITQSPKYLFRKEGQNVTLSCEQNLNHDAMYWYRQDPGQGLRLIYYSQIVNDFQKGDIAEGYSVSREKKESFPLTVTSAQKNPTAFYLCASSINPRAGYEQYFGPGTRLTVT.

The chain employs TRBV5-1 and TRBJ2-3; D not resolved. V shed 7 bases and J shed 3 bases, with 3 bases lying between them. Germline lookup yields CDR1 SGHRS and CDR2 YFSETQ. This CDR3 has 10 amino acids. This CDR3 is CASATDTQYF. CDR3 coding DNA: TGCGCCAGCGCGACAGATACGCAGTATTTT.

This sequence joins TRBV10-3 and TRBJ1-2, with TRBD1 as a possible D gene (5 bases). CDR1 ENHRY and CDR2 SYGVKD come from the germline V gene. This CDR3 is built from 12 residues. V lost 10 bases to trimming and J lost 3 bases, with 12 bases between them. This CDR3 is CATNQGDYGYTF. CDR3 nucleotide sequence: TGTGCCACTAACCAAGGGGACTATGGCTACACCTTC.

The chain links TRBV7-9 to TRBJ1-1; no reliable D call. Germline V gene sequence: CDR1 SEHNR, CDR2 FQNEAQ (reference sequence). Trimming removed 1 base from V and 11 bases from J, with 14 bases in between. The CDR3 covers 13 residues. The DNA of the CDR3 is TGTGCCAGCAGCTTAGGTATTACAACGGAGGCTTTCTTT. It translates to CASSLGITTEAFF.

The chain uses TRBV5-4 and TRBJ2-1, with D possibly matching TRBD2 (6 bases). CDR1 is SGHNT and CDR2 is YYREEE in the germline V gene (reference sequence). V dropped 0 bases and J dropped 6 bases, with 13 bases sitting between them. The CDR3 has 15 amino acids. CDR3: CASSLAEGAGNEQFF. The CDR3 region has the DNA TGTGCCAGCAGCTTGGCGGAGGGCGCAGGCAATGAGCAGTTCTTC.

This chain connects TRBV2 to TRBJ2-7; 7 bases agree with TRBD2. J gave up 5 bases and V 6 bases, and 7 bases lay outside the gene matches. In germline, CDR1 is SNHLY, CDR2 FYNNEI. The CDR3 is 13 residues long. The CDR3 sequence: CASSLGGGNEQYF. The CDR3 nucleotides read TGTGCCAGCAGCCTCGGGGGAGGGAACGAGCAGTACTTC.